This record concerns one T cell receptor (beta chain) sequence. Its antigen is not identified. The data originate from a study of OX40 agonist ivuxolimab in advanced cancers. Study context: The treatment was a fully human IgG2 OX40 agonist, ivuxolimab. Each dose-escalation patient presented with hepatocellular carcinoma, melanoma, renal cell or head and neck cancer.

The method was immunoSEQ multiplex PCR; TCRdb's version includes in-frame clones alone and lacks a portion of them. The sample carries 70,000 to 95,000 clones, around 85% recorded once. V was shortened by 6 bases and J by 4 bases, with 12 bases between the two germline ends. Germline values: CDR1 SEHNR, CDR2 FQNEAQ (reference sequence). The CDR3 covers 13 residues. General study results and limits: The average count of expanded clones was higher among CD8+ T cells than among CD4+.

The clonotype originates from an adult with an advanced solid tumor such as melanoma, head and neck, liver or kidney cancer. The J gene is TRBJ1-2, the V gene TRBV7-9; D is uncertain. The specimen was CD4+ or CD8+ T cells sorted from blood, collected in a trial of the OX40 agonist ivuxolimab. CDR3 coding DNA: TGTGCCAGCAGTACGGGGTTTCTCTATGGCTACACCTTC. As protein: CASSTGFLYGYTF.